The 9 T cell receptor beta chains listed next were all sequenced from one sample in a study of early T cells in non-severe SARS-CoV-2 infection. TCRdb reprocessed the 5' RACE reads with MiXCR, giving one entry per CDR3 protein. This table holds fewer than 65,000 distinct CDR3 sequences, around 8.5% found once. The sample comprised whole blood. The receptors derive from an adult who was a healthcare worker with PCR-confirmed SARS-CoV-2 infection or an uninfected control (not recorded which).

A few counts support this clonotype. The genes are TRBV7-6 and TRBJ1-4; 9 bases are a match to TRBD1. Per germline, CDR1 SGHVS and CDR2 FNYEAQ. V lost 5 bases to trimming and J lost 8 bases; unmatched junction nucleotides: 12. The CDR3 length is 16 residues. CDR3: CASSQDRGPRSEKLFF. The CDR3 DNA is TGTGCCAGCAGCCAGGACAGGGGACCAAGGTCAGAAAAACTGTTTTTT. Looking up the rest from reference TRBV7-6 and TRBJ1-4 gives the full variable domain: GAGVSQSPRYKVTKRGQDVALRCDPISGHVSLYWYRQALGQGPEFLTYFNYEAQQDKSGLPNDRFSAERPEGSISTLTIQRTEQRDSAMYRCASSQDRGPRSEKLFFGSGTQLSVL.

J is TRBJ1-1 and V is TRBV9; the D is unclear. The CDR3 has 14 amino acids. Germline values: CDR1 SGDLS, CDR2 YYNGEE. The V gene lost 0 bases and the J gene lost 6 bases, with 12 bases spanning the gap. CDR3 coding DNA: TGTGCCAGCAGCGTAGATGGCCACCGGGCTGAAGCTTTCTTT. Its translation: CASSVDGHRAEAFF. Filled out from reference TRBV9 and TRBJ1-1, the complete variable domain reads DSGVTQTPKHLITATGQRVTLRCSPRSGDLSVYWYQQSLDQGLQFLIQYYNGEERAKGNILERFSAQQFPDLHSELNLSSLELGDSALYFCASSVDGHRAEAFFGQGTRLTVV.

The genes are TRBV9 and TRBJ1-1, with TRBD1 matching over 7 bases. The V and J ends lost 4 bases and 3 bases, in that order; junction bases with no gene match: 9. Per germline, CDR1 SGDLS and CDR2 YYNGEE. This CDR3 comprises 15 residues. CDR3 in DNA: TGTGCCAGCAGCCTAGACCAGGGGGAGGACACTGAAGCTTTCTTT. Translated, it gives CASSLDQGEDTEAFF.

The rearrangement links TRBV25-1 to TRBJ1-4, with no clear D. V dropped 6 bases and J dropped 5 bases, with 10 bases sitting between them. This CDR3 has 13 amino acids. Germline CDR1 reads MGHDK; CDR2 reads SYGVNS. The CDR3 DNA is TGTGCCAGCAGCAGGCTATTAAATGAAAAACTGTTTTTT. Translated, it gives CASSRLLNEKLFF.

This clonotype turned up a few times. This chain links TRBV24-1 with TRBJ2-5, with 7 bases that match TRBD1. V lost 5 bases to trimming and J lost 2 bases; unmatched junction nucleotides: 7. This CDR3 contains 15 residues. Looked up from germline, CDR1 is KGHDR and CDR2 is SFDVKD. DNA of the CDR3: TGTGCCACCAGTGCCATGACAGGGCCTCAAGAGACCCAGTACTTC. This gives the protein CATSAMTGPQETQYF.

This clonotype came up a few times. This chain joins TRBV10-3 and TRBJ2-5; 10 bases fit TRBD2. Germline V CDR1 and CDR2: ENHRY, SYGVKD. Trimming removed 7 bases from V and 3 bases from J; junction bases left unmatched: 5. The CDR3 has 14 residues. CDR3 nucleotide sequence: TGTGCCATCAATCCAGGACTAGCGGAAGAGACCCAGTACTTC. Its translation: CAINPGLAEETQYF.

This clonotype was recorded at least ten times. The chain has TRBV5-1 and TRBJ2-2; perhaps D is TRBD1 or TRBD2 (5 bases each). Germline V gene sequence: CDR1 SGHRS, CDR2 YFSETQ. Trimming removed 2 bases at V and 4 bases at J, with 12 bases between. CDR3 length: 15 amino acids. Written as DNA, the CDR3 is TGCGCCAGCAGCTTCGGGGCAGTTGGCACCGGGGAGCTGTTTTTT. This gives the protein CASSFGAVGTGELFF.

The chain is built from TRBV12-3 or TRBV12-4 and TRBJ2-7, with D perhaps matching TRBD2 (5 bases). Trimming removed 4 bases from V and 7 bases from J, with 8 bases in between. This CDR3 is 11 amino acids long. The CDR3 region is CASSSWEEQYF. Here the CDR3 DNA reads TGTGCCAGCAGTTCATGGGAGGAGCAGTACTTC.

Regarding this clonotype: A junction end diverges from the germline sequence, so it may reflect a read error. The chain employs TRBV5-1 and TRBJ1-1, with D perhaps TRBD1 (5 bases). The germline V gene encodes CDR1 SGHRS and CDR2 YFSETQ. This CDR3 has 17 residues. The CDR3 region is CASSPSKGTHMNTEAFF. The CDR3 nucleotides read TGCGCCAGCAGCCCTTCTAAGGGGACCCATATGAATACTGAAGCTTTCTTT.